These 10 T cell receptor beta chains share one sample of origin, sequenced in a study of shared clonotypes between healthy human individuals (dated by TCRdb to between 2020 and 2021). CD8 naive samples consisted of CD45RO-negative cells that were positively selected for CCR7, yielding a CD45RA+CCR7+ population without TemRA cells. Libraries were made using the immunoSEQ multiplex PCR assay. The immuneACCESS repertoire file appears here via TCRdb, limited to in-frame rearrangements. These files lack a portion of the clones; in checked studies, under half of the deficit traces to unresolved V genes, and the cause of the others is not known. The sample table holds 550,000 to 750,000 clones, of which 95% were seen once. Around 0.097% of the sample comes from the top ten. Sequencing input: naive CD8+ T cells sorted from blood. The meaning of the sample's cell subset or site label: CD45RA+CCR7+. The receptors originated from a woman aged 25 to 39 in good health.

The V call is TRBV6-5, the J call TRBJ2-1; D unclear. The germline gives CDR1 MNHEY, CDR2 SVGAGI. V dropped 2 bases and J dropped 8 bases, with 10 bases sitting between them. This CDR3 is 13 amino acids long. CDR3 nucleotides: TGTGCCAGCAGTTACGGTAATAAGGATGAGCAGTTCTTC. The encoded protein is CASSYGNKDEQFF.

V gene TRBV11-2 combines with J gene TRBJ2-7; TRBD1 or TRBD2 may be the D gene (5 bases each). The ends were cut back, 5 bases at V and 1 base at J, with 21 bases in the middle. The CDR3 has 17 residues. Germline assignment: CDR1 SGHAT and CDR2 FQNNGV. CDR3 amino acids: CASSPDRGPKVSYEQYF. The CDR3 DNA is TGTGCCAGCAGCCCCGACCGGGGACCGAAGGTTTCCTACGAGCAGTACTTC.

CDR3 protein: CASSLAPLAAPYEQYF. CDR3 DNA sequence: TGTGCCAGCAGCTTAGCCCCTCTAGCGGCACCCTACGAGCAGTACTTC. The J gene is TRBJ2-7, the V gene TRBV7-8; 7 nucleotides align to TRBD2. The V gene's germline CDR1 is SGHVS and CDR2 FQNEAQ. V lost 0 bases and J lost 2; bases outside the gene matches: 7. CDR3 length: 16 amino acids.

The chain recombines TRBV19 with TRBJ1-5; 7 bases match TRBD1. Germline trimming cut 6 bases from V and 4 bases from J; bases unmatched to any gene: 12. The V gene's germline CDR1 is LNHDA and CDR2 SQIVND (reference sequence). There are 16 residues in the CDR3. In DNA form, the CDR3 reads TGTGCCAGTAGCCCTTGGGAGACAGGGCCGAATCAGCCCCAGCATTTT. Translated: CASSPWETGPNQPQHF.

For the CDR3, the DNA is TGTGCCAGCAGTTTAGCCCCGGGGGGCGCAACCGATACGCAGTATTTT. The encoded protein is CASSLAPGGATDTQYF. V is TRBV28 and J is TRBJ2-3; weak D call: TRBD2 (7 bases). The CDR3 extends over 16 amino acids. Germline V gene data show CDR1 as MDHEN and CDR2 as SYDVKM. V lost 2 bases and J lost 6, with 18 bases in between. Full variable domain (outside the CDR3, taken from reference TRBV28 and TRBJ2-3): DVKVTQSSRYLVKRTGEKVFLECVQDMDHENMFWYRQDPGLGLRLIYFSYDVKMKEKGDIPEGYSVSREKKERFSLILESASTNQTSMYLCASSLAPGGATDTQYFGPGTRLTVL.

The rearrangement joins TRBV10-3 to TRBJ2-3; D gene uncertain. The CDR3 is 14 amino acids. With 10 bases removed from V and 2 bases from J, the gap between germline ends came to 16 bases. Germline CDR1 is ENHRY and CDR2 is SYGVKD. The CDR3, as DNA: TGTGCCACGGGTTTGGGCGGCTTCACAGATACGCAGTATTTT. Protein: CATGLGGFTDTQYF.

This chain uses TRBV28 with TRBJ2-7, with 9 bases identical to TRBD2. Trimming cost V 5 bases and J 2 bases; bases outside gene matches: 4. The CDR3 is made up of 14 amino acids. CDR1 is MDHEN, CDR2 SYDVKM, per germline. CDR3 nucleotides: TGTGCCAGCAGTCGCGGGAGGGCCCCCTACGAGCAGTACTTC. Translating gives CASSRGRAPYEQYF.

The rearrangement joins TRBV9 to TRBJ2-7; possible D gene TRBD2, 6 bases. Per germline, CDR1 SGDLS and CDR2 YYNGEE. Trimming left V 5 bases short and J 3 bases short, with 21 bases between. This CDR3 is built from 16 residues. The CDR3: CASSVQDGGEYYEQYF. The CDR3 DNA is TGTGCCAGCAGTGTTCAGGACGGGGGAGAGTACTACGAGCAGTACTTC.

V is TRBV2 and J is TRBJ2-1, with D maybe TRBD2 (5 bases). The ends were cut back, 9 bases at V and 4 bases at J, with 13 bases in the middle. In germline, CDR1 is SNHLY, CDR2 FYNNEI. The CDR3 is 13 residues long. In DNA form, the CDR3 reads TGTGCCAGTCTGTCTAGACTATACAATGAGCAGTTCTTC. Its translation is CASLSRLYNEQFF.

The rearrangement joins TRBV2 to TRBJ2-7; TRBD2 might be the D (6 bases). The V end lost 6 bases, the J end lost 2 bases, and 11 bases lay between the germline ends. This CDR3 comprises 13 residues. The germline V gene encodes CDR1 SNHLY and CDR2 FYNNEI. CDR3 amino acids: CASRGLQTYEQYF. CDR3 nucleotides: TGTGCCAGCAGGGGACTCCAGACCTACGAGCAGTACTTC.